Sequencing of this T cell receptor (beta chain) was carried out in a study of T cell responses to AZD1222 COVID-19 vaccine. The CDR3 consists of 15 residues. Per germline, CDR1 KGHSY and CDR2 FQNENV. The ends lost 4 bases at V and 4 bases at J; junction bases unmatched: 8. Sequenced by immunoSEQ multiplex PCR; TCRdb stores in-frame clones only, minus some. The sample lists about 70,000 clones, 85% occurring once. The table lists this clone with a count of one. Material: peripheral blood, obtained on day 0 of AZD1222 vaccination. The receptor was isolated from an adult in good health. The chain couples TRBV16 to TRBJ2-7; 9 nucleotides align to TRBD2. The CDR3 loop reads CASSPGLAGIYEQYF. In DNA form, the CDR3 reads TGTGCCAGCAGCCCCGGCCTAGCGGGGATTTACGAGCAGTACTTC.